The sequence of this T cell receptor (beta chain) was determined in a study of blood T cell repertoires in COVID-19. As for the study in general: In each case, the material was cDNA or gDNA derived from T cells, B-cell-depleted T cells, or PBMCs.

The CDR3 sequence is 12 residues long. CDR1 and CDR2 from the germline V gene are SGHTA and FQGNSA. V shed 0 bases and J shed 11 bases, with 7 bases lying between them. Patients of the Seattle cohort, enrolled during active infection, were followed longitudinally. Method: immunoSEQ multiplex PCR; TCRdb's copy keeps in-frame clones and lacks some. The table includes roughly 380,000 clones, 70% to 90% detected once. Sequenced input: peripheral blood. The clonotype originates from a middle-aged woman with COVID-19, enrolled during active disease. The V call is TRBV7-2, the J call TRBJ1-4; D gene uncertain. The CDR3 DNA sequence: TGTGCCAGCAGCTTAGCGGGAGGGAAACTGTTTTTT. Its translation: CASSLAGGKLFF.